This is a list of T cell receptor beta chains from one sample in a study of cytomegalovirus exposure and HLA in healthy donors. Profiled with immunoSEQ multiplex PCR; TCRdb holds only in-frame clones, not every one. The sample holds roughly 170,000 clones, more than 65% seen once. The sequenced material came from PBMCs. The receptors were sampled from a woman younger than 35 in good health and CMV-seropositive. Each CDR3 is given with its conserved first and last residue. The order of the fields is V gene, clone size, J gene, CDR3 protein. Clone size is stated in some rows and not others, as once, few, many or a class when expanded.

V: TRBV7-6; size: .; J: TRBJ1-1; CDR3: CASSLMPGTGVAFF
V: TRBV2; size: .; J: TRBJ1-2; CDR3: CASSEANRDIGYTF
V: TRBV29-1; size: .; J: TRBJ2-5; CDR3: CSVGEGQVSDF
V: TRBV7-2; size: .; J: TRBJ2-1; CDR3: CASSSGGASQEQFF
V: TRBV14; size: .; J: TRBJ2-5; CDR3: CASSRLGGATETQYF
V: TRBV29-1; size: .; J: TRBJ1-1; CDR3: CSVELTGSNTEAFF
V: TRBV18; size: .; J: TRBJ2-3; CDR3: CASSADQADTQYF
V: TRBV19; size: .; J: TRBJ1-1; CDR3: CASRPDRENTEAFF
V: TRBV27; size: few; J: TRBJ2-7; CDR3: CAIGTAYEQYF
V: TRBV28; size: .; J: TRBJ1-4; CDR3: CASSLGGSNEKLFF
V: TRBV27; size: .; J: TRBJ1-6; CDR3: CASTQTRPLGRGTPPLHF
V: TRBV29-1; size: .; J: TRBJ2-3; CDR3: CSGGRAGSTDTQYF
V: TRBV2; size: .; J: TRBJ1-1; CDR3: CASSVPSLRGGNTEAFF
V: TRBV7-9; size: .; J: TRBJ2-5; CDR3: CASSLTQPLAGWGETQYF
V: TRBV6-1; size: many; J: TRBJ1-1; CDR3: CASSYGGTEAFF
V: TRBV27; size: .; J: TRBJ1-1; CDR3: CASSTPGPGTEAFF
V: TRBV7-9; size: .; J: TRBJ1-3; CDR3: CASSSRTDSGNTIYF
V: TRBV7-8; size: .; J: TRBJ1-5; CDR3: CASSFGRISNQPQHF
V: TRBV7-9; size: .; J: TRBJ1-5; CDR3: CASSLSTSGLGGHQPQHF
V: TRBV25-1; size: .; J: TRBJ2-3; CDR3: CASSESGQGGVRTQYF
V: TRBV2; size: .; J: TRBJ1-2; CDR3: CASPWKRDTHSNYGYTF
V: TRBV11-2; size: .; J: TRBJ2-7; CDR3: CASSLRSEQYF
V: TRBV10-1; size: many; J: TRBJ1-2; CDR3: CASTLQRGGASYGYTF
V: TRBV6-4; size: .; J: TRBJ1-6; CDR3: CASSDGQGSGIDSPLHF
V: TRBV9; size: .; J: TRBJ1-6; CDR3: CASSGTDSPLHF
V: TRBV6-1; size: once; J: TRBJ2-7; CDR3: CASQDISYEQYF
V: TRBV6-6; size: .; J: TRBJ2-1; CDR3: CASSLTSGGGEQFF
V: TRBV15; size: .; J: TRBJ1-1; CDR3: CATSLGPSEDTEAFF
V: TRBV5-1; size: .; J: TRBJ2-3; CDR3: CASSRRTGDTDTQYF
V: TRBV11-2; size: once; J: TRBJ1-4; CDR3: CASSSGQGTGEKLFF
V: TRBV6-6; size: .; J: TRBJ2-7; CDR3: CASRNTGLTASEQYF
V: TRBV12-5; size: .; J: TRBJ1-5; CDR3: CASGLVPTRTVALNQPQHF
V: TRBV19; size: .; J: TRBJ2-7; CDR3: CASRDMATYEQYF
V: TRBV18; size: .; J: TRBJ2-7; CDR3: CASSPETFGQYF
V: TRBV28; size: .; J: TRBJ2-7; CDR3: CASTLVGTELYEQYF
V: TRBV2; size: .; J: TRBJ2-3; CDR3: CASSPEGSSDDTDTQYF
V: TRBV15; size: .; J: TRBJ2-2; CDR3: CATSLGGRNTGELFF
V: TRBV7-9; size: .; J: TRBJ1-1; CDR3: CASSSVAGQTEAFF
V: TRBV5-1; size: .; J: TRBJ2-1; CDR3: CASSLGGGSSYNEQFF
V: TRBV23-1; size: few; J: TRBJ2-7; CDR3: CASSPGQGIDEQYF
V: TRBV4-3; size: .; J: TRBJ2-5; CDR3: CASSLGLAGVETQYF
V: TRBV9; size: .; J: TRBJ2-3; CDR3: CASSVVGTGGLDTQYF
V: TRBV2; size: .; J: TRBJ1-3; CDR3: CASSGSGNTIYF
V: TRBV4-2; size: .; J: TRBJ1-2; CDR3: CASSPETGYGYTF
V: TRBV6-1; size: .; J: TRBJ1-3; CDR3: CASKESGGNTIYF
V: TRBV5-1; size: .; J: TRBJ2-5; CDR3: CASSWGGLEQETQYF
V: TRBV6-1; size: .; J: TRBJ2-2; CDR3: CASRNGLREAGELFF
V: TRBV7-2; size: .; J: TRBJ2-1; CDR3: CASSLTGTTYNEQFF